The rows below give T cell receptor beta chains drawn from one sample of a study of T cells in tumors after PD-1 blockade. Using immunoSEQ multiplex PCR, the repertoire was profiled, and TCRdb retains in-frame clones only, with some absent. The sample holds about 63,000 clones, less than 85% seen once. The source material was PBMCs, sampled after anti-PD-1 treatment. Every receptor here comes from a human donor with basal cell carcinoma. CDR3s include the opening cysteine and the closing phenylalanine or tryptophan.

CDR3 protein	J gene	V gene
CASSLVLGDNEKLFF	TRBJ1-4	TRBV5-6
CASSIESSYGYTF	TRBJ1-2	TRBV5-1
CASSQVGGSGTDTQYF	TRBJ2-3	TRBV6-1
CASSIVRTGGSNQPQHF	TRBJ1-5	TRBV19
CASRKGSLQGGYTF	TRBJ1-2	TRBV2
CASRSLETGRTGELFF	TRBJ2-2	TRBV5-5
CATSDPQGITDTQYF	TRBJ2-3	TRBV24-1
CASSLGQGNYGYTF	TRBJ1-2	TRBV5-1
CAITPGQEEGGQYF	TRBJ2-7	TRBV10-3
CASSLLARGRVTNEKLFF	TRBJ1-4	TRBV7-8
CASNPQGVTEAFF	TRBJ1-1	TRBV2
CAWSRGARWGDQPQHF	TRBJ1-5	TRBV30
CASSPGGGLSYGYTF	TRBJ1-2	TRBV13
CASSQVWPGGDTEAFF	TRBJ1-1	TRBV4-1
CASSWDDYEQYF	TRBJ2-7	TRBV5-1
CASSGRIGGEKLFF	TRBJ1-4	TRBV5-5
CAWSVFATTSGGWEETQYF	TRBJ2-5	TRBV30
CASSIEAGRNSPLHF	TRBJ1-6	TRBV19
CASSLLEGSYEQYF	TRBJ2-7	TRBV27
CATSRDIQGYQYF	TRBJ2-5	TRBV15
CASSEARRGSDTQYF	TRBJ2-3	TRBV6-1
CAISERTLLAGPLFF	TRBJ2-1	TRBV10-3
CASSVDWDRGVGEQFF	TRBJ2-1	TRBV9
CASSSNQGGYEQYF	TRBJ2-7	TRBV5-1
CAWSVHGADTQYF	TRBJ2-3	TRBV30
CASSKGSGAETQYF	TRBJ2-5	TRBV21-1
CASSHSLQGALDEQFF	TRBJ2-1	TRBV5-6
CASITGGLGTEAFF	TRBJ1-1	TRBV6-5
CASKLTGGSYNEQFF	TRBJ2-1	TRBV6-5
CASSFDRVMNTGELFF	TRBJ2-2	TRBV13
CASSEWGRGANTGELFF	TRBJ2-2	TRBV25-1
CASSLSSSIGYEQYF	TRBJ2-7	TRBV27
CASSWDSSSYEQYF	TRBJ2-7	TRBV2
CASSLGDLPRDIQYF	TRBJ2-4	TRBV7-9
CASRPAGGTTYQETQYF	TRBJ2-5	TRBV19
CAWSGNRGYEQYF	TRBJ2-7	TRBV30
CASSWDLLTDTQYF	TRBJ2-3	TRBV5-4
CASSQEIYGYTF	TRBJ1-2	TRBV3-1/TRBV3-2
CSVTTGTSGTNNEQFF	TRBJ2-1	TRBV29-1
CASSPRAGGISGANVLTF	TRBJ2-6	TRBV27
CATSREIKGSYEQYF	TRBJ2-7	TRBV15
CATSDSRLAGYNEQFF	TRBJ2-1	TRBV24-1
CASSLPSAGELFF	TRBJ2-2	TRBV5-6
CASSLRQVTDTQYF	TRBJ2-3	TRBV6-5
CAISESLAGGPRTNEQYF	TRBJ2-7	TRBV10-3
CASSLAQSRVNQPQHF	TRBJ1-5	TRBV7-8
CASSLLAGGRETQYF	TRBJ2-5	TRBV3-1/TRBV3-2
CASSTGIFSPLHF	TRBJ1-6	TRBV2
CASSPGQVRVGTEAFF	TRBJ1-1	TRBV18
CASSLKPWDREGNTIYF	TRBJ1-3	TRBV7-8
CASSERAGGLTDTQYF	TRBJ2-3	TRBV6-1
CASSAPDSYGYTF	TRBJ1-2	TRBV11-1
CASSPSPGQSYEQYF	TRBJ2-7	TRBV18
CAWRDGLGYGYTF	TRBJ1-2	TRBV30
CASSPDQGGGALYEQYF	TRBJ2-7	TRBV5-6
CASSHLTGNYGYTF	TRBJ1-2	TRBV3-1/TRBV3-2
CASSPRGMGEQYF	TRBJ2-7	TRBV7-8
CATSGYGEYEQYF	TRBJ2-7	TRBV24-1
CASSQASGGATDTQYF	TRBJ2-3	TRBV4-1
CASNQKRGSYEQYF	TRBJ2-7	TRBV6-4